Shown below are 32 T cell receptor beta chains from a single sample sequenced in a study of cytomegalovirus exposure and HLA in healthy donors. PCR amplification relied on 60 Vbeta primers (plus 13 Jbeta primers). Generated by immunoSEQ multiplex PCR, the TCRdb table keeps only in-frame clones and is missing some. This table holds about 140,000 clones, around 73% found once. Sequenced: PBMCs. These receptors all come from a woman in her thirties or forties in good health and CMV-seronegative.

The gene calls are TRBV6-1 and TRBJ2-7; 15 bases are shared with TRBD2. The CDR3 contains 15 residues. Germline V gene sequence: CDR1 MNHNS, CDR2 SASEGT. Unmatched junction bases numbered 3, after V lost 5 bases and J lost 4 bases. The CDR3 is CASSWTSGGAYEQYF. CDR3 DNA: TGTGCCAGCAGTTGGACTAGCGGGGGGGCATACGAGCAGTACTTC.

The chain couples TRBV5-1 to TRBJ2-2; 11 bases match TRBD2. CDR1 is SGHRS and CDR2 is YFSETQ in the germline V gene. This CDR3 has 18 amino acids. The ends lost 0 bases at V and 2 bases at J; junction bases unmatched: 6. In nucleotides, the CDR3 is TGCGCCAGCAGCTTGGCCGGCCTAGCGGGGGGTAACACCGGGGAGCTGTTTTTT. It yields the protein CASSLAGLAGGNTGELFF. Full variable domain (outside the CDR3, taken from reference TRBV5-1 and TRBJ2-2): KAGVTQTPRYLIKTRGQQVTLSCSPISGHRSVSWYQQTPGQGLQFLFEYFSETQRNKGNFPGRFSGRQFSNSRSEMNVSTLELGDSALYLCASSLAGLAGGNTGELFFGEGSRLTVL.

The CDR3 region has the DNA TGCGCCAGCAGCCAACCCACGGCAGGGGGCAACTATGGCTACACCTTC. It codes for CASSQPTAGGNYGYTF. The V gene is TRBV4-1, the J gene TRBJ1-2; 8 nucleotides agree with TRBD1. With 2 bases clipped from V and 2 bases from J, the junction kept 7 bases outside the gene matches. The germline V gene encodes CDR1 MGHRA and CDR2 YSYEKL. The CDR3 is made up of 16 amino acids.

The chain combines TRBV28 with TRBJ1-4; D is undetermined. Trimming removed 8 bases at V and 3 bases at J, with 25 bases between. This CDR3 region has 18 residues. Germline V gives CDR1 MDHEN, CDR2 SYDVKM. The CDR3 DNA reads as TGTGCCAGCCGGCTGAGGAGAGGGTTTCCCGTTGCTAATGAAAAACTGTTTTTT. Translating gives CASRLRRGFPVANEKLFF. Using reference TRBV28 and TRBJ1-4 for the parts outside the CDR3, the full variable domain is DVKVTQSSRYLVKRTGEKVFLECVQDMDHENMFWYRQDPGLGLRLIYFSYDVKMKEKGDIPEGYSVSREKKERFSLILESASTNQTSMYLCASRLRRGFPVANEKLFFGSGTQLSVL.

This clone was observed a few times. The rearrangement links TRBV28 to TRBJ2-3; the D gene is possibly TRBD1 (6 bases). Trimming removed 4 bases from V and 7 bases from J, with 21 bases in between. Germline-derived CDR1 and CDR2 are MDHEN and SYDVKM. CDR3 length: 16 amino acids. The CDR3 DNA reads as TGTGCCAGCAGTTCCAGGGGCCCTGTAGGTGGAAATACGCAGTATTTT. Protein: CASSSRGPVGGNTQYF.

This clone was counted only a few times. V usage is TRBV5-1 and J usage is TRBJ2-7; D is undetermined. The CDR3 covers 9 residues. Trimming cost V 1 base and J 9 bases, with 2 bases left between them. Germline CDR1 is SGHRS and CDR2 is YFSETQ. For the CDR3, the DNA is TGCGCCAGCAGCTTGCCGCAGTACGTC. Residues: CASSLPQYV.

In this sample, this clone turned up a few times. V gene TRBV9 combines with J gene TRBJ1-1; 7 nucleotides agree with TRBD1. The CDR3 consists of 14 residues. After removal of 3 bases from V and 3 bases from J, the junction contained 5 bases not matched to a gene. From germline, CDR1 is SGDLS and CDR2 YYNGEE. The CDR3 is CASSAGQRDTEAFF. DNA for the CDR3: TGTGCCAGCAGCGCGGGACAGCGGGACACTGAAGCTTTCTTT.

The rearrangement links TRBV10-2 to TRBJ1-6; D not resolved. This CDR3 region has 13 residues. V shed 7 bases and J shed 7 bases, with 11 bases lying between them. Looked up from germline, CDR1 is WSHSY and CDR2 is SAAADI. The CDR3 DNA follows: TGCGCCAGCACTATTGGTCCAAATTCACCCCTCCACTTT. Translating gives CASTIGPNSPLHF.

This chain joins TRBV9 and TRBJ1-1; maybe TRBD1 (5 bases). CDR3 length equals 16 residues. Germline V gives CDR1 SGDLS, CDR2 YYNGEE. V gave up 0 bases and J gave up 0 bases, with 12 bases separating them. CDR3 sequence reads: CASSVDEQGLNTEAFF. CDR3 DNA: TGTGCCAGCAGCGTAGATGAGCAGGGTTTGAACACTGAAGCTTTCTTT.

The chain couples TRBV27 to TRBJ1-2, with 7 bases fitting TRBD1. CDR1 and CDR2 (germline): MNHEY, SMNVEV (reference sequence). There are 14 residues in the CDR3. The V and J ends lost 2 bases and 1 base, in that order; junction bases with no gene match: 1. Written as DNA, the CDR3 is TGTGCCAGCAGTTTACGGGACAGTAACTATGGCTACACCTTC. Translation: CASSLRDSNYGYTF.

The genes are TRBV9 and TRBJ2-2; 12 bases agree with TRBD2. Losses at the gene ends were 4 bases for V and 7 bases for J; bases not matched to a gene: 5. Germline CDR1 reads SGDLS; CDR2 reads YYNGEE. The CDR3 contains 15 residues. The CDR3 DNA reads as TGTGCCAGCAGCCTAGCGGGGGGGCTCTTCGGGGAGCTGTTTTTT. Protein product: CASSLAGGLFGELFF.

The genes are TRBV10-3 and TRBJ1-2; TRBD1 aligns across 12 bases. V lost 1 base, J lost 8 bases, and 5 bases stayed unmatched. The CDR3 runs to 15 residues. The germline V gene encodes CDR1 ENHRY and CDR2 SYGVKD. The CDR3 is CAISEWGQGAQGYTF. CDR3 in DNA: TGTGCCATCAGTGAGTGGGGACAGGGGGCGCAGGGCTACACCTTC.

The chain recombines TRBV18 with TRBJ1-4, with D tentatively TRBD1 (6 bases). The germline V gene encodes CDR1 KGHSH and CDR2 LQKENI. Trimming stripped 4 bases from V and 4 bases from J, with 10 bases between. The CDR3 consists of 14 residues. CDR3 sequence: CASSQTGRNEKLFF. CDR3 bases: TGTGCCAGCTCACAGACAGGCCGTAATGAAAAACTGTTTTTT.

CDR3 sequence (DNA): TGTGCCATCGGGCGTGACTCCTACAATGAGCAGTTCTTC. Protein product: CAIGRDSYNEQFF. The rearrangement joins TRBV10-3 to TRBJ2-1, with D unclear. CDR1 ENHRY and CDR2 SYGVKD come from the germline V gene. The CDR3 is 13 residues long. Trimming took off 8 bases at V and 0 bases at J, with 8 bases between the two ends.

This clone was observed a handful of times. The chain recombines TRBV4-2 with TRBJ1-4; D not certain. Germline CDR1 LGHNA, CDR2 YNFKEQ. The ends were cut back, 0 bases at V and 8 bases at J, with 13 bases in the middle. The length of the CDR3 is 15 residues. CDR3 sequence: CASSQEVQAGEKLFF. In DNA form, the CDR3 reads TGTGCCAGCAGCCAAGAGGTCCAAGCGGGGGAAAAACTGTTTTTT.

This clone has just a few counts. J is TRBJ1-1 and V is TRBV6-5; a possible D gene is TRBD1 (5 bases). Trimming removed 0 bases at V and 8 bases at J, with 10 bases between. The CDR3 is 13 amino acids. Germline CDR1 and CDR2: MNHEY and SVGAGI. The CDR3 region has the DNA TGTGCCAGCAGTTACTCGTCAGGGAAGGAAGCTTTCTTT. This encodes CASSYSSGKEAFF.

The chain recombines TRBV28 with TRBJ2-2; D not certain. The CDR3 is 12 amino acids. Trimming took off 9 bases at V and 6 bases at J, with 11 bases between the two ends. Germline V gene data show CDR1 as MDHEN and CDR2 as SYDVKM. CDR3 bases: TGTGCCAGTCACAGAGTCCCCGGGGAGCTGTTTTTT. It is translated as CASHRVPGELFF.

The chain has TRBV4-1 and TRBJ2-1, with TRBD1 matching over 9 bases. V gave up 0 bases and J gave up 6 bases; unmatched junction bases: 9. There are 17 residues in the CDR3. Germline CDR1 and CDR2: MGHRA and YSYEKL. The CDR3 DNA reads as TGCGCCAGCAGCCAAGAAGGTGGGGGACAGGGTCGCAATGAGCAGTTCTTC. It yields the protein CASSQEGGGQGRNEQFF.

This chain uses TRBV5-1 with TRBJ2-1, with 9 bases that match TRBD1. The CDR3 loop spans 17 amino acids. Germline values: CDR1 SGHRS, CDR2 YFSETQ. Trimming at V came to 4 bases and at J to 4 bases, leaving 12 bases not matched to a gene. The CDR3 sequence: CASSPDRGDKTYNEQFF. In DNA, the CDR3 is TGCGCCAGCAGCCCGGACAGGGGCGATAAAACATACAATGAGCAGTTCTTC.

This chain joins TRBV11-2 and TRBJ2-3; the D is unclear. Germline CDR1 reads SGHAT; CDR2 reads FQNNGV. Trimming pared 3 bases from V and 2 bases from J, leaving 9 bases between. This CDR3 spans 14 amino acids. CDR3 nucleotides: TGTGCCAGCAGCTTGGGCAGAGTCACAGATACGCAGTATTTT. Translation gives CASSLGRVTDTQYF.

This chain links TRBV4-2 with TRBJ2-3; possibly TRBD2 for D (6 bases). The germline CDR1 and CDR2 sequences are LGHNA and YNFKEQ. The CDR3 runs 14 residues. V lost 0 bases and J 4 bases, leaving 8 bases between the germline ends. The CDR3 DNA reads as TGTGCCAGCAGCCAAGATAGGAGGGCAGATACGCAGTATTTT. It codes for CASSQDRRADTQYF.

The CDR3, as DNA: TGTGCCAGCAGCTCTACGGACAGCCTCCCTTCCTATGGCTACACCTTC. Translating gives CASSSTDSLPSYGYTF. V and J are TRBV7-9 and TRBJ1-2; weak D call: TRBD1 (6 bases). CDR1 is SEHNR, CDR2 FQNEAQ, per germline (reference sequence). The length of the CDR3 is 16 residues. Trimming cost V 4 bases and J 4 bases, with 19 bases left between them.

This clone was picked up a small number of times. The rearrangement links TRBV5-1 to TRBJ2-5; D perhaps matches TRBD1 (5 bases). The CDR3 extends over 14 amino acids. Germline CDR1 and CDR2: SGHRS and YFSETQ. Trimming left V 4 bases short and J 5 bases short, with 15 bases between. The CDR3 coding sequence is TGCGCCAGCAGCCCGTGGGGCGGCGAGGAGACCCAGTACTTC. It codes for CASSPWGGEETQYF. Combining the CDR3 with reference TRBV5-1 and TRBJ2-5 gives the whole variable domain KAGVTQTPRYLIKTRGQQVTLSCSPISGHRSVSWYQQTPGQGLQFLFEYFSETQRNKGNFPGRFSGRQFSNSRSEMNVSTLELGDSALYLCASSPWGGEETQYFGPGTRLLVL.

The chain joins TRBV27 to TRBJ2-2; TRBD1 matches at 7 bases. The CDR3 spans 15 residues. Germline CDR1 MNHEY, CDR2 SMNVEV (reference sequence). V was pared by 4 bases and J by 4 bases, with 6 bases of the junction left unmatched. The CDR3 sequence: CASSSGQILTGELFF. In DNA, the CDR3 is TGTGCCAGCAGTTCGGGACAGATACTCACCGGGGAGCTGTTTTTT.

V is TRBV2 and J is TRBJ1-2, with 8 bases aligning to TRBD1. V lost 3 bases to trimming and J lost 4 bases; unmatched junction nucleotides: 4. The CDR3 covers 14 residues. CDR1 is SNHLY and CDR2 is FYNNEI in the germline V gene. CDR3 sequence: CASSEQGAGYGYTF. The CDR3 DNA reads as TGTGCCAGCAGTGAGCAGGGGGCCGGCTATGGCTACACCTTC. Full variable domain (outside the CDR3, taken from reference TRBV2 and TRBJ1-2): EPEVTQTPSHQVTQMGQEVILRCVPISNHLYFYWYRQILGQKVEFLVSFYNNEISEKSEIFDDQFSVERPDGSNFTLKIRSTKLEDSAMYFCASSEQGAGYGYTFGSGTRLTVV.

The genes are TRBV7-2 and TRBJ2-5, with D maybe TRBD2 (5 bases). Germline CDR1 and CDR2: SGHTA and FQGNSA. V gave up 4 bases and J gave up 5 bases, with 17 bases separating them. The length of the CDR3 is 15 residues. This CDR3 reads CASSSKTVERETQYF. In nucleotides, the CDR3 is TGTGCCAGCAGCTCGAAGACGGTCGAGCGGGAGACCCAGTACTTC.

This chain links TRBV10-2 with TRBJ1-2; no clear D gene. Germline assignment: CDR1 WSHSY and CDR2 SAAADI. This CDR3 contains 13 residues. Between the trimmed V and J ends, which lost 3 bases and 6 bases, there was a span of 11 bases. The CDR3 DNA reads TGCGCCAGCAGTGATAGTCGGGGAAATGGCTACACCTTC. It encodes CASSDSRGNGYTF.

This clone was seen more than once but under ten times. This chain uses TRBV6-1 with TRBJ2-7; 7 bases line up with TRBD1. The germline CDR1 and CDR2 sequences are MNHNS and SASEGT. Trimming cost V 8 bases and J 5 bases; bases outside gene matches: 12. CDR3 length equals 14 residues. DNA of the CDR3: TGTGCCAGCCAAGGTGACAGGGCACCCCACGAGCAGTACGTC. Protein sequence: CASQGDRAPHEQYV.

This clone was observed a few times. V gene TRBV6-5 combines with J gene TRBJ1-5; 7 bases agree with TRBD1. This CDR3 is 14 amino acids long. V gave up 5 bases and J gave up 5 bases; unmatched junction bases: 6. CDR1 MNHEY and CDR2 SVGAGI come from the germline V gene. This chain's CDR3 is CASSTGQHYQPQHF. In nucleotides, the CDR3 is TGTGCCAGCAGTACGGGACAGCATTATCAGCCCCAGCATTTT.

The chain links TRBV9 to TRBJ2-3; D is undetermined. The CDR3 runs 17 residues. V was trimmed by 4 bases and J by 0 bases, leaving 18 bases between them. CDR1 is SGDLS, CDR2 YYNGEE, per germline. CDR3: CASSPKLAISSTDTQYF. The CDR3, as DNA: TGTGCCAGCAGCCCCAAGTTAGCCATCTCTAGCACAGATACGCAGTATTTT.

This clone was found a few times. The chain employs TRBV28 and TRBJ1-1, with D possibly matching TRBD1 (5 bases). CDR1 and CDR2 from the germline V gene are MDHEN and SYDVKM. This CDR3 is 16 amino acids long. Trimming took 3 bases from V and 0 from J, leaving 14 bases between them. The CDR3, as DNA: TGTGCCAGCAGTTTTCGTAGGGGCGGGATGAACACTGAAGCTTTCTTT. Protein product: CASSFRRGGMNTEAFF.

This clone appeared a few times. The chain employs TRBV4-1 and TRBJ1-3; the match to TRBD1 covers 7 bases. The CDR3 covers 14 residues. From germline, CDR1 is MGHRA and CDR2 YSYEKL. The CDR3 reads CASRRGRSGNTIYF. CDR3 nucleotide sequence: TGCGCATCTCGGAGGGGGCGATCTGGAAACACCATATATTTT.